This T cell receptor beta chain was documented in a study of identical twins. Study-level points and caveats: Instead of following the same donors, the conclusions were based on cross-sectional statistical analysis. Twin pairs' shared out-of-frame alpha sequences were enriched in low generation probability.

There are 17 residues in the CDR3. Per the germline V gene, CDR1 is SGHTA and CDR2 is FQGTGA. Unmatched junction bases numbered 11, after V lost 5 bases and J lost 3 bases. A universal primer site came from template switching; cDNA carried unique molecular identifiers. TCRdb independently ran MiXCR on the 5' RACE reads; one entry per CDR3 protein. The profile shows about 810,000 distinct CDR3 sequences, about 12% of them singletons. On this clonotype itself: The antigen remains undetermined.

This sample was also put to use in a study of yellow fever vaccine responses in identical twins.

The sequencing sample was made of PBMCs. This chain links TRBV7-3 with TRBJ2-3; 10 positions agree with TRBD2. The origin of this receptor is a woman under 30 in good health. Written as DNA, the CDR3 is TGTGCCAGCAGCCAGCGGGAGGGCCGGGAGGGAACAGATACGCAGTATTTT. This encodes CASSQREGREGTDTQYF.